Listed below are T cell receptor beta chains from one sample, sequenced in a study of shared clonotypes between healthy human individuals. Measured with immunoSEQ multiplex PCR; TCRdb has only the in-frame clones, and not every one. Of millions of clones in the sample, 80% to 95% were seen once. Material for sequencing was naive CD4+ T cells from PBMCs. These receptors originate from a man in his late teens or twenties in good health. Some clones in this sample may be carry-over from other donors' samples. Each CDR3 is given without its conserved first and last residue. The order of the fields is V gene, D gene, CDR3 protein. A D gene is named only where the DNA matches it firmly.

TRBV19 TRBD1 ASSIAGGRTEAF
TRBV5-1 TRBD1 ASSPSGTGTYGYT
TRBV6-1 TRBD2 ASSERGTYEQY
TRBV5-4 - ASSLNQRVTDTQY
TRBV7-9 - ASSSQVGQGSYEQY
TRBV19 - ASTPTGRTEAF
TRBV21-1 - ASSRLRASGYT
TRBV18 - ASSLSLGTSNEKLF
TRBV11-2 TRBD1 ASSPTPGTAPFSGNTIY
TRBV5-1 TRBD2 ASSPGGLPVHEQF
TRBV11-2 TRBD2 ASSLPGLVHEQY
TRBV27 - ASSPTPPSLPSTDTQY
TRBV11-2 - ASSEGLATAISADTQY
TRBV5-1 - ASSLGFSGNTIY
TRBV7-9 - ASSFVPGTGELF
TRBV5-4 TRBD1 ASSFSGTGVGYT
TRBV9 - ASSLWDNQPQH
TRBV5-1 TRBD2 ASSLGLAGFNEQF
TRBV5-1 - ASSPVPMGTEAF
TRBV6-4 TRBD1 ASRDPGQGNGYT
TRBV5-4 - ASSLVAGEAKGYT
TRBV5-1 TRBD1 ASSWTGGTNEKLF
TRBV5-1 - ASSSRALQGPNEQF
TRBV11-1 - ASSLDSSAAPYEQY
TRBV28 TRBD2 ASSDRTSGSRATTQY
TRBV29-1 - SVEMAPRDPNEQF
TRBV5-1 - ASSLAGGGPIDTQY
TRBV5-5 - ASSTRVTSQPQH
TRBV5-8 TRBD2 ASSPRGVLRTQY
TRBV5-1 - ASSLAWTANTEAF
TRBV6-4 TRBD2 ASSGLAGANTGELF
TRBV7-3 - ASSLGANTGELF
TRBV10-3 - ATGDGETQY
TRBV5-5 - ASSLDWADAQY
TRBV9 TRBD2 ASSVGGRDQETQY
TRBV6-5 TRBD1 ASSIQGATEAF
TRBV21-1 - ASGGALYGEAGANVLT
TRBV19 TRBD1 ASSMGQGVEKLF
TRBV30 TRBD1 AWSRTGGNEQF
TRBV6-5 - ASSYSFGASYEQY
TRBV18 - ASSPSGVGNQPQH
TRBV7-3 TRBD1 ASSPPQGAFRDTQY
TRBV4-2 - ASSQGVRALEQY
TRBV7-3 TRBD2 ASSLTLGTSGEDEQF
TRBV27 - ASSFRDTHYEQY
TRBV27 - ASSLEAPGYNEQF
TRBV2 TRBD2 ASTGSPSGSTYEQY
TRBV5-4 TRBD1 ASSHDRVQETQY
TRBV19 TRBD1 ASSRGQFYGYT
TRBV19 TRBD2 ASSMGGTNYNEQF
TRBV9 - ASSPGSTNEKLF
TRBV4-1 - ASSHYSFAGLRDTQY
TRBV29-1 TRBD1 SAGQGNEKLF
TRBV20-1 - SVESNYGYT
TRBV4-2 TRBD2 ASSPGLAGAGEQY